The 11 T cell receptor beta chains below come from one sample, sequenced in a study of PD-1 blockade in mismatch repair-deficient tumors. Profiling relied on immunoSEQ multiplex PCR, and the TCRdb table lists in-frame clones only, not all of them. The sample lists roughly 120,000 clones, roughly 86% seen once, with over 9.5% in the top ten. The input for sequencing was peripheral blood, taken approximately 71 weeks after starting pembrolizumab. These receptors came from an adult with mismatch repair-deficient cancer.

The V gene is TRBV18, the J gene TRBJ2-2; D is uncertain. The CDR3 runs to 12 residues. Looked up from germline, CDR1 is KGHSH and CDR2 is LQKENI. The V gene lost 3 bases and the J gene lost 7 bases, with 6 bases spanning the gap. The CDR3 sequence is CASSPRNGELFF. The DNA for the CDR3 is TGTGCCAGCTCACCGCGGAACGGGGAGCTGTTTTTT.

CDR3 nucleotide sequence: TGTGCCAGCAGCTTACCGGACAGGGAACCAGGCTACACCTTC. This encodes CASSLPDREPGYTF. The chain is built from TRBV5-6 and TRBJ1-2; the match to TRBD1 covers 8 bases. The CDR3 consists of 14 residues. The trim removed 2 bases at V and 8 bases at J, leaving 8 bases unmatched. Per the germline V gene, CDR1 is SGHDT and CDR2 is YYEEEE.

V gene TRBV28 combines with J gene TRBJ2-3; D perhaps matches TRBD1 (7 bases). CDR3 size: 15 residues. Germline lookup yields CDR1 MDHEN and CDR2 SYDVKM. The CDR3 is CAFGGEGQNTDTQYF. CDR3 coding DNA: TGTGCTTTCGGGGGAGAGGGACAGAACACAGATACGCAGTATTTT.

V is TRBV28 and J is TRBJ2-3; D gene uncertain. Germline-derived CDR1 and CDR2 are MDHEN and SYDVKM. Trimming left V 7 bases short and J 6 bases short, with 20 bases between. The CDR3 has 15 residues. The CDR3 sequence: CASIPTKATVDTQYF. CDR3 sequence (DNA): TGTGCCAGCATCCCGACAAAGGCCACCGTGGATACGCAGTATTTT.

This clone was detected only once. V and J are TRBV7-2 and TRBJ2-1, with D perhaps being TRBD1 or TRBD2 (5 bases each). V was clipped by 0 bases and J by 0 bases, with 9 bases between them. CDR3 length: 16 amino acids. Looked up from germline, CDR1 is SGHTA and CDR2 is FQGNSA. CDR3 sequence: CASSLAWGSSYNEQFF. The DNA for the CDR3 is TGTGCCAGCAGCTTAGCGTGGGGGAGCTCCTACAATGAGCAGTTCTTC.

DNA of the CDR3: TGCGCCAGCAGCCAAAACCAGGGGGTCCTCTACGAGCAGTACTTC. This sequence encodes CASSQNQGVLYEQYF. This chain uses TRBV4-3 with TRBJ2-7, with 7 positions matching TRBD1. Germline V gene lookup returns CDR1 LGHNA and CDR2 YSLEER. Losses at the gene ends were 2 bases for V and 3 bases for J; bases not matched to a gene: 7. The CDR3 sequence is 15 residues long.

The J gene is TRBJ2-1, the V gene TRBV7-2; D ambiguous. Germline V lookup: CDR1 SGHTA, CDR2 FQGNSA. The V end was cut by 5 bases, the J end by 0 bases, with 11 bases between. The CDR3 is made up of 15 amino acids. The CDR3 DNA sequence: TGTGCCAGCAGCAAGAGCGAGAGCTCCTACAATGAGCAGTTCTTC. Protein product: CASSKSESSYNEQFF.

This chain uses TRBV18 with TRBJ2-5; D may be TRBD1 (6 bases). The CDR3 runs 15 residues. Deletions cut 4 bases from V and 2 bases from J, with 14 bases between. Germline-derived CDR1 and CDR2 are KGHSH and LQKENI. The CDR3 DNA follows: TGTGCCAGCTCACACTCCGGGACATATCAAGAGACCCAGTACTTC. This gives the protein CASSHSGTYQETQYF.

This chain uses TRBV7-6 with TRBJ2-7; the match to TRBD1 covers 8 bases. The V gene's germline CDR1 is SGHVS and CDR2 FNYEAQ. The V and J ends lost 3 bases and 0 bases, in that order; junction bases with no gene match: 4. The CDR3 totals 15 residues. CDR3 amino acids: CASSFGTGPSYEQYF. The CDR3 DNA sequence: TGTGCCAGCAGCTTCGGGACAGGACCCTCCTACGAGCAGTACTTC.

The chain employs TRBV7-6 and TRBJ2-1, with D unclear. Per germline, CDR1 SGHVS and CDR2 FNYEAQ. The germline V and J ends were trimmed by 4 bases and 3 bases, with 10 bases remaining between them. This CDR3 contains 14 residues. The CDR3 region has the DNA TGTGCCAGCAGCTCCCGTCAGAGCTACAATGAGCAGTTCTTC. This encodes CASSSRQSYNEQFF.

J is TRBJ2-7 and V is TRBV11-2; 10 nucleotides align to TRBD2. The junction had 9 bases not matched to a gene; V was cut back by 3 bases and J by 4 bases. Looked up from germline, CDR1 is SGHAT and CDR2 is FQNNGV. The CDR3 contains 16 residues. The CDR3 region is CASSFWTSGEKYEQYF. The CDR3, as DNA: TGTGCCAGCAGCTTCTGGACTAGCGGAGAAAAGTACGAGCAGTACTTC.